This is a list of T cell receptor beta chains from one sample in a study of OX40 agonist ivuxolimab in advanced cancers. TCRdb keeps only in-frame clones here, not all; method: immunoSEQ multiplex PCR. The repertoire includes 54,000 or so clones, 60% to 80% of them detected once, and roughly 4.2% sits in the top ten. Sequencing used CD4+ or CD8+ T cells sorted from blood, obtained in a trial of the OX40 agonist ivuxolimab. The source is an adult with an advanced solid tumor such as melanoma, head and neck, liver or kidney cancer. CDR3s include the opening cysteine and the closing phenylalanine or tryptophan. D genes are given only for firm matches. Expanded clones get a size class; other rows say once, few or many, or leave the size out.

v_call: TRBV7-2; j_call: TRBJ2-7; d_call: TRBD1; clone_size: few; cdr3_nt: TGTGCCAGCAGCTTATCTACGACAGGGGGGTATCTTTACGAGCAGTACTTC; cdr3_aa: CASSLSTTGGYLYEQYF
v_call: TRBV7-6; j_call: TRBJ2-3; d_call: TRBD2; clone_size: -; cdr3_nt: TGTGCCAGCAGCTTCTTTCTAGCGGGAGTAGCAGATACGCAGTATTTT; cdr3_aa: CASSFFLAGVADTQYF
v_call: TRBV11-2; j_call: TRBJ2-2; d_call: TRBD1; clone_size: -; cdr3_nt: TGTGCCAGCAGAAAACACCCGGGACAGGGAAACACCGGGGAGCTGTTTTTT; cdr3_aa: CASRKHPGQGNTGELFF
v_call: TRBV7-9; j_call: TRBJ1-2; d_call: -; clone_size: -; cdr3_nt: TGTGCCAGCAGCTTACACCAGGGGACCTATGGCTACACCTTC; cdr3_aa: CASSLHQGTYGYTF
v_call: TRBV7-2; j_call: TRBJ1-6; d_call: TRBD1; clone_size: few; cdr3_nt: TGTGCCAGCAGCTCGGGGAGGGGACAGCTTAATTCACCCCTCCACTTT; cdr3_aa: CASSSGRGQLNSPLHF
v_call: TRBV11-2; j_call: TRBJ2-4; d_call: -; clone_size: -; cdr3_nt: TGTGCCAGCCCCGGACCCGGGCAGGGGAAAAACATTCAGTACTTC; cdr3_aa: CASPGPGQGKNIQYF
v_call: TRBV5-1; j_call: TRBJ2-3; d_call: -; clone_size: -; cdr3_nt: TGCGCCAGCAGCCCCCGAAGGCTGGGCACAGATACGCAGTATTTT; cdr3_aa: CASSPRRLGTDTQYF
v_call: TRBV25-1; j_call: TRBJ2-3; d_call: -; clone_size: once; cdr3_nt: TGTGCCAGCACGTTTGGGGGAACAGATACGCAGTATTTT; cdr3_aa: CASTFGGTDTQYF
v_call: TRBV30; j_call: TRBJ1-1; d_call: -; clone_size: -; cdr3_nt: TGTGCCTGGTCTCAGGGGAGCACTGAAGCTTTCTTT; cdr3_aa: CAWSQGSTEAFF
v_call: TRBV6-5; j_call: TRBJ1-5; d_call: -; clone_size: -; cdr3_nt: TGTGCCAGCAGGCCCACTACACATAGCAATCAGCCCCAGCATTTT; cdr3_aa: CASRPTTHSNQPQHF
v_call: TRBV7-2; j_call: TRBJ1-6; d_call: TRBD1; clone_size: medium-sized; cdr3_nt: TGTGCCAGCAGCTTAGGAAGTCGACAGGGTAAACCCCTCCACTTT; cdr3_aa: CASSLGSRQGKPLHF
v_call: TRBV5-4; j_call: TRBJ2-5; d_call: -; clone_size: once; cdr3_nt: TGTGCCAGCAGCTTGGCGGCTAGCCGGGCGACCCAGTACTTC; cdr3_aa: CASSLAASRATQYF
v_call: TRBV10-2; j_call: TRBJ1-5; d_call: -; clone_size: -; cdr3_nt: TGCGCCAGCAGTCCAGGGTCACGGCAGCCCCAGCATTTT; cdr3_aa: CASSPGSRQPQHF
v_call: TRBV7-9; j_call: TRBJ1-6; d_call: -; clone_size: few; cdr3_nt: TGTGCCAGCAGCTTAGCCCAAACATGGGCACCCCTCCACTTT; cdr3_aa: CASSLAQTWAPLHF
v_call: TRBV5-1; j_call: TRBJ1-5; d_call: -; clone_size: -; cdr3_nt: TGCGCCAGCAGCTTGGAGGGGAACGGCAATCAGCCCCAGCATTTT; cdr3_aa: CASSLEGNGNQPQHF
v_call: TRBV7-2; j_call: TRBJ1-1; d_call: -; clone_size: -; cdr3_nt: TGTGCCAGCAGCTTAGTCTTTGTAGTTCCTGAAGCTTTCTTT; cdr3_aa: CASSLVFVVPEAFF
v_call: TRBV4-2; j_call: TRBJ1-2; d_call: TRBD1; clone_size: few; cdr3_nt: TGTGCCAGCAGGGACGACAGGGGGGCCAACTATGGCTACACCTTC; cdr3_aa: CASRDDRGANYGYTF
v_call: TRBV5-6; j_call: TRBJ1-6; d_call: TRBD1; clone_size: few; cdr3_nt: TGTGCCAGCAGCCCCTCGACAGGGGAGAATTCACCCCTCCACTTT; cdr3_aa: CASSPSTGENSPLHF
v_call: TRBV9; j_call: TRBJ2-5; d_call: TRBD2; clone_size: -; cdr3_nt: TGTGCCAGCACGCCTCTCGGGGGGGGGAACCAAGAGACCCAGTACTTC; cdr3_aa: CASTPLGGGNQETQYF
v_call: TRBV2; j_call: TRBJ2-1; d_call: -; clone_size: -; cdr3_nt: TGTGCCAGCAGTGAAGCGGGGCATGAGCAGTTCTTC; cdr3_aa: CASSEAGHEQFF
v_call: TRBV10-2; j_call: TRBJ1-4; d_call: TRBD1; clone_size: medium-sized; cdr3_nt: TGCGCCAGCAGTCAGGGGGCTCGGGAAAAACTGTTTTTT; cdr3_aa: CASSQGAREKLFF
v_call: TRBV13; j_call: TRBJ2-7; d_call: -; clone_size: -; cdr3_nt: TGTGCCAGCAGCTTAGGCCTAGGGGGGTTGGAGCAGTACTTC; cdr3_aa: CASSLGLGGLEQYF
v_call: TRBV7-3; j_call: TRBJ1-2; d_call: -; clone_size: -; cdr3_nt: TGTGCCAGCAGCTTAGCGCTGGGGGGCAGGGAGGGCGGCTACACCTTC; cdr3_aa: CASSLALGGREGGYTF
v_call: TRBV29-1; j_call: TRBJ1-1; d_call: TRBD1; clone_size: -; cdr3_nt: TGCAGCGGCGGGGCAGGGGGCGGGGGAACTGAAGCTTTCTTT; cdr3_aa: CSGGAGGGGTEAFF
v_call: TRBV6-5; j_call: TRBJ1-1; d_call: -; clone_size: once; cdr3_nt: TGTGCCAGCAGTTGGCTCGACAGATTGAGAGGTGAAGCTTTCTTT; cdr3_aa: CASSWLDRLRGEAFF
v_call: TRBV19; j_call: TRBJ2-7; d_call: -; clone_size: -; cdr3_nt: TGTGCCACCGCGGAGGCTTCCACCTACGAGCAGTACTTC; cdr3_aa: CATAEASTYEQYF
v_call: TRBV7-8; j_call: TRBJ2-3; d_call: TRBD1; clone_size: -; cdr3_nt: TGTGCCAGCAGCTTAGCACAGGGGACAGATACGCAGTATTTT; cdr3_aa: CASSLAQGTDTQYF
v_call: TRBV18; j_call: TRBJ2-5; d_call: -; clone_size: -; cdr3_nt: TGTGCCAGCTCACCACCCTCAGGGGGGGGACACGAGACCCAGTACTTC; cdr3_aa: CASSPPSGGGHETQYF